The clone carrying this T cell receptor (beta chain) has ten or more counts. Its antigen is currently unknown. This entry comes from a study of tumor and adjacent non-tumor tissue in lung cancer. Study context: There were 11 to 13 adenocarcinoma, 2 squamous cell carcinoma and 1 small cell lung cancer cases.

The germline V gene encodes CDR1 SEHNR and CDR2 FQNEAQ (reference sequence). With V trimmed by 2 bases and J by 3 bases, 3 bases remained unmatched. The length of the CDR3 is 15 residues. General study findings and limits: Significantly higher TCR diversity was found in tumor than normal lung.

TCRbeta libraries were built with three rounds of nested PCR, modified from ARM-PCR. One entry per CDR3 protein, called by TCRdb with MiXCR from the multiplex PCR reads. Found here are about 78,000 distinct CDR3 sequences, around 75% of them singletons; the top ten hold roughly 15%. RNA was extracted from bulk tissue without any cell sorting. Donors were chemotherapy-naive, newly diagnosed lung cancer surgical patients in China, August–late 2014. This sequence joins TRBV7-9 and TRBJ1-4; 7 nucleotides line up with TRBD1. Sequencing was performed on lung tumor tissue. The receptor comes from a woman in her forties or fifties with non-small cell lung cancer. The CDR3 sequence is CASSLRQGPNEKLFF. The DNA for the CDR3 is TGTGCCAGCAGCTTAAGACAGGGACCTAATGAAAAACTGTTTTTT.